This TCR beta chain appears in the sequencing data of a study of cytomegalovirus exposure and HLA in healthy donors. The donors were part of the validation cohort, which consisted of approximately 110 subjects and was separate from the first cohort of 600 to 850 subjects. V was cut by 8 bases and J by 0 bases, with 12 bases left in between. Germline V gene lookup returns CDR1 MDHEN and CDR2 SYDVKM. The CDR3 is made up of 14 amino acids. The protocol was immunoSEQ multiplex PCR, while the TCRdb copy is restricted to in-frame clones and leaves out a portion. The sample carries about 200,000 clones, roughly 88% recorded once.

The specimen sequenced was PBMCs. The V gene is TRBV28, the J gene TRBJ2-3; tentative D call: TRBD2 (5 bases). The TCR sequence derives from a woman aged 25-40 years in good health and CMV-seropositive. DNA for the CDR3: TGTGCCAGCCTCGGGGATTTTAGCACAGATACGCAGTATTTT. Residues: CASLGDFSTDTQYF.